The present TCR beta chain was sequenced within a study of radiotherapy plus CTLA-4 blockade in lung cancer. General study results and limits: Among blood TCR repertoires after radiotherapy plus ipilimumab, tumor-derived clones expanded.

Here immunoSEQ multiplex PCR was the method, and the copy in TCRdb shows in-frame clones only, minus some. Altogether roughly 40,000 clones are present, nearly 80% being singletons, with the ten largest covering around 22%. Regarding this clone: Its target is unknown.

The sequence was collected from a human donor with non-small cell lung cancer that progressed on radiotherapy plus ipilimumab. Source: peripheral blood, taken from a patient treated with radiotherapy plus ipilimumab.

The DNA for the CDR3 is TGTGCCAGCAGTTGCCATCTCGGACAACCAGCAAAGGCCAAAAACATTCAGTACTTC. Residues: CASSCHLGQPAKAKNIQYF. The chain carries TRBV6-7 and TRBJ2-4, with D maybe TRBD1 (5 bases). TRBV6-7 falls under the ORF class, with uncertain function. The CDR3 has 19 amino acids. V lost 4 bases and J 1 base, leaving 23 bases between the germline ends.